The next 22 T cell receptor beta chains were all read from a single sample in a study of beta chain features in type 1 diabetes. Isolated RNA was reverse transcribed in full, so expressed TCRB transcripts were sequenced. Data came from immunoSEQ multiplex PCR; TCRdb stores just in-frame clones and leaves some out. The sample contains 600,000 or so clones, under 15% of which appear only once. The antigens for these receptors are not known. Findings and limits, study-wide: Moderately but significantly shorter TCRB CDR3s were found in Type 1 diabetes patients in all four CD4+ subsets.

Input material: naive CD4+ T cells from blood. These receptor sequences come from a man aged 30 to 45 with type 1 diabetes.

CDR3 nucleotides: TGTGCCTGGAGGGGACAGGTGAGCTCCTACGAGCAGTACTTC. It specifies CAWRGQVSSYEQYF. The V and J genes are TRBV30 and TRBJ2-7; 8 bases line up with TRBD1. The CDR3 sequence is 14 residues long. V dropped 3 bases and J dropped 0; count of bases not matched to a gene: 4. Germline V gene sequence: CDR1 GTSNPN, CDR2 SVGIG (reference sequence).

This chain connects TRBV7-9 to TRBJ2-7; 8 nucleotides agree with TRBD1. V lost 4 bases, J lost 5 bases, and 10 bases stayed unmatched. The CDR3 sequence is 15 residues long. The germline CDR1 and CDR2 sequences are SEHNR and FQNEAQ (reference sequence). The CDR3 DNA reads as TGTGCCAGCAGCTCCCGGACAGGGACCCTCCACGAGCAGTACTTC. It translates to CASSSRTGTLHEQYF.

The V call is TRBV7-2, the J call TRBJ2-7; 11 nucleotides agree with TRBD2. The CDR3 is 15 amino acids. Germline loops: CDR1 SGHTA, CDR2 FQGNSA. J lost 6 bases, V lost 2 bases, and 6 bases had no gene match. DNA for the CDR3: TGTGCCAGCAGCTTACTAGCGGGGGGAACACCCGAGCAGTACTTC. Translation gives CASSLLAGGTPEQYF.

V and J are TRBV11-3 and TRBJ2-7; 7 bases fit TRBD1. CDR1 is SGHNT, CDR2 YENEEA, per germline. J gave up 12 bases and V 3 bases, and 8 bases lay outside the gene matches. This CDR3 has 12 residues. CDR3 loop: CASSFLQGDLYF. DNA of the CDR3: TGTGCCAGCAGCTTCCTTCAGGGGGATTTGTACTTC.

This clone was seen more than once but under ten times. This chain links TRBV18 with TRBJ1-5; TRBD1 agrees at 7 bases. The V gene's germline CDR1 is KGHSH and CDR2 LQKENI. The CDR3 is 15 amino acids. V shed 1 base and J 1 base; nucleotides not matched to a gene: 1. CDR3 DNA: TGTGCCAGCTCACCACAGGGGGCGAGCAATCAGCCCCAGCATTTT. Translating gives CASSPQGASNQPQHF.

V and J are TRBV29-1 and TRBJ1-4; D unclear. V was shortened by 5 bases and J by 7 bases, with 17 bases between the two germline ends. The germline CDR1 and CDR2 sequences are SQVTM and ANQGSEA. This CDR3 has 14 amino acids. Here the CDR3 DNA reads TGCAGCGTTTCCGGAGGGAGGTACGGTGAAAAACTGTTTTTT. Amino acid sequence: CSVSGGRYGEKLFF.

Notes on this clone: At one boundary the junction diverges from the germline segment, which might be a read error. The CDR3 DNA reads TGTGCCAGCACCGAGACTGGGACCAACGTCCTGACTTTC. Translating gives CASTETGTNVLTF. The V call is TRBV10-3, the J call TRBJ2-6, with D unclear. Germline loops: CDR1 ENHRY, CDR2 SYGVKD. The CDR3 loop spans 13 amino acids.

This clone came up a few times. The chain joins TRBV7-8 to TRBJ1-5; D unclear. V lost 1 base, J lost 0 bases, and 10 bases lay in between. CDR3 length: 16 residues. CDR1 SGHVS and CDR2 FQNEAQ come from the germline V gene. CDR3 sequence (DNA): TGTGCCAGCAGCTTAGAAGTTCCGGTTAGCAATCAGCCCCAGCATTTT. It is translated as CASSLEVPVSNQPQHF. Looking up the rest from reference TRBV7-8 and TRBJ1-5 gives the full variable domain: GAGVSQSPRYKVAKRGQDVALRCDPISGHVSLFWYQQALGQGPEFLTYFQNEAQLDKSGLPSDRFFAERPEGSVSTLKIQRTQQEDSAVYLCASSLEVPVSNQPQHFGDGTRLSIL.

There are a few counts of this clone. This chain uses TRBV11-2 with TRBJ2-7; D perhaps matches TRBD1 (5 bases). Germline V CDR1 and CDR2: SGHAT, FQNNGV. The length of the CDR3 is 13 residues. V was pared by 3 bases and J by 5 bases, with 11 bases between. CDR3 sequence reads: CASSFQGVNEQYF. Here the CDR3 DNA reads TGTGCCAGCAGCTTCCAGGGTGTAAACGAGCAGTACTTC.

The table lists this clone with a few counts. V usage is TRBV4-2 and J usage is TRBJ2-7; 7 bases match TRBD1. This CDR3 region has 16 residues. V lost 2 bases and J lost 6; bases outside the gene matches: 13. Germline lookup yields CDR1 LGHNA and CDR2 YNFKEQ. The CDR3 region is CASSQSFDIDRAEQYF. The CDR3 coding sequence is TGTGCCAGCAGCCAATCATTTGATATTGACAGGGCCGAGCAGTACTTC.

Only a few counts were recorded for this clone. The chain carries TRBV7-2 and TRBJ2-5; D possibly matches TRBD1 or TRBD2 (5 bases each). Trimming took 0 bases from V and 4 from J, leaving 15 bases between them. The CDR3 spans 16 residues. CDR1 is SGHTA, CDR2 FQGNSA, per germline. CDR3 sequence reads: CASSLAGAGTAETQYF. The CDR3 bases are TGTGCCAGCAGCTTAGCGGGAGCAGGGACGGCAGAGACCCAGTACTTC.

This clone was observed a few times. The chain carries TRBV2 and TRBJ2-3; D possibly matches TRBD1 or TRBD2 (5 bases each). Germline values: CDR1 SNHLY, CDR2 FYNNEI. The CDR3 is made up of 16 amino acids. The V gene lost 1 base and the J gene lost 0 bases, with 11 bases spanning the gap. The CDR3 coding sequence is TGTGCCAGCAGTGAAGGGCAGGGACGGAGCACAGATACGCAGTATTTT. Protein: CASSEGQGRSTDTQYF. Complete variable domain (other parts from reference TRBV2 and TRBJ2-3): EPEVTQTPSHQVTQMGQEVILRCVPISNHLYFYWYRQILGQKVEFLVSFYNNEISEKSEIFDDQFSVERPDGSNFTLKIRSTKLEDSAMYFCASSEGQGRSTDTQYFGPGTRLTVL.

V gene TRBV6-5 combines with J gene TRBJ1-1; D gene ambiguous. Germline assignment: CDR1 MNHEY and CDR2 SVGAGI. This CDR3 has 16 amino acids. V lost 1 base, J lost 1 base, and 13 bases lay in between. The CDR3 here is CASSYLPLTPNTEAFF. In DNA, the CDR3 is TGTGCCAGCAGTTACTTACCCCTAACCCCGAACACTGAAGCTTTCTTT.

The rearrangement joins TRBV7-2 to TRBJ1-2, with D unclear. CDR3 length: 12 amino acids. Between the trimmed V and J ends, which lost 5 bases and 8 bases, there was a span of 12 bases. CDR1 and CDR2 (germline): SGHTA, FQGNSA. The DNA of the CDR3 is TGTGCCAGCAGCCCCCCAGGAGGCGGCTACACCTTC. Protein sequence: CASSPPGGGYTF.

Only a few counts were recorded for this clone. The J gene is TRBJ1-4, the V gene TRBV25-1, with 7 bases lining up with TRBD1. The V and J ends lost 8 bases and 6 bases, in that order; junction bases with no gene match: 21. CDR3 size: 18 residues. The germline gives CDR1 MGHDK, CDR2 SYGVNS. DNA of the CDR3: TGTGCCAGCTTCCCCTCCACCGGGCAGGGGGTAACAGATGAAAAACTGTTTTTT. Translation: CASFPSTGQGVTDEKLFF.

Here the CDR3 DNA reads TGTGCCAGCAGCCGACAGGGGCGGGACACTGAAGCTTTCTTT. Its translation: CASSRQGRDTEAFF. This chain links TRBV6-1 with TRBJ1-1, with 8 bases aligning to TRBD1. Trimming cost V 6 bases and J 3 bases; bases outside gene matches: 6. CDR1 is MNHNS, CDR2 SASEGT, per germline. The CDR3 length is 14 residues.

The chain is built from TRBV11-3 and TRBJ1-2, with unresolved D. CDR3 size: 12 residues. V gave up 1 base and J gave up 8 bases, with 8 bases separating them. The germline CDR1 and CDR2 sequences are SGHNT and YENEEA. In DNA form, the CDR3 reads TGTGCCAGCAGCTTAGCACGGAGAGGCTACACCTTC. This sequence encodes CASSLARRGYTF.

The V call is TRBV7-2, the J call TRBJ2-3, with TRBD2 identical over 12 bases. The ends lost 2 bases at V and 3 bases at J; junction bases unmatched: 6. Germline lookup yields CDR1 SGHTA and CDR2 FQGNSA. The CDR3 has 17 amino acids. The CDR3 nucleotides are TGTGCCAGCAGCTTATCCCTAGCGGGGGGGTTAACAGATACGCAGTATTTT. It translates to CASSLSLAGGLTDTQYF.

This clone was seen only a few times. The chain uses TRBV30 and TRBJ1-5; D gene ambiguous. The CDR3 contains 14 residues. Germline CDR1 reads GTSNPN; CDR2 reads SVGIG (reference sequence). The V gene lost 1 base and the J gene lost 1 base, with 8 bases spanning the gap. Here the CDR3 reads CAWSGPWSNQPQHF. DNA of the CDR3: TGTGCCTGGAGTGGGCCGTGGAGCAATCAGCCCCAGCATTTT.

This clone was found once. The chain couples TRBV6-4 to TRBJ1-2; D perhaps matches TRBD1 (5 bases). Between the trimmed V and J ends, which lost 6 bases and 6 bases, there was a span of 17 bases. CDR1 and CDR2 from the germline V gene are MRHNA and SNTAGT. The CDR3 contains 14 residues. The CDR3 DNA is TGTGCCAGCAGCCGATTTCAGGGAGCTGATGGCTACACCTTC. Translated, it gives CASSRFQGADGYTF.

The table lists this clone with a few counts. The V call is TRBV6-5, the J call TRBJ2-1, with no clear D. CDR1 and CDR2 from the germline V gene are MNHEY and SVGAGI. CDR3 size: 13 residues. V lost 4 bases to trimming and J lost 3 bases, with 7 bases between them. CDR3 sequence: CASSSPGYNEQFF. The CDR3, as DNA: TGTGCCAGCAGTTCACCGGGCTACAATGAGCAGTTCTTC.

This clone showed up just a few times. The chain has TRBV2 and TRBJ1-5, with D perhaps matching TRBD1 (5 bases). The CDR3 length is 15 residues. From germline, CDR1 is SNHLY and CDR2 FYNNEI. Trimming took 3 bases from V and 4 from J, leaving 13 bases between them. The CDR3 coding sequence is TGTGCCAGCAGTGAGGGGCAGGGAGGGAATCAGCCCCAGCATTTT. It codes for CASSEGQGGNQPQHF. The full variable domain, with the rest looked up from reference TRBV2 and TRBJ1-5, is EPEVTQTPSHQVTQMGQEVILRCVPISNHLYFYWYRQILGQKVEFLVSFYNNEISEKSEIFDDQFSVERPDGSNFTLKIRSTKLEDSAMYFCASSEGQGGNQPQHFGDGTRLSIL.